One sample yielded the 7 T cell receptor beta chains listed below, sequenced in a study of blood T cell repertoires in COVID-19 (dated by TCRdb to 2020 to 2022). Receptors were amplified or captured by the immunoSEQ multiplex PCR assay. TCRdb stores this immuneACCESS table with in-frame sequences only. Part of the clones is absent; in the studies checked, under half of the shortfall reflects unresolved V genes, and no reason is known for the rest. Within this sample are about 140,000 clones, with more than 75% of them counted one time only. The top ten hold roughly 13% of the sample. Input material: peripheral blood. The source of these receptors is a man aged 80 or over with acute or convalescent COVID-19.

V gene TRBV6-1 combines with J gene TRBJ1-2, with D possibly TRBD1 on 6 matching bases. This CDR3 contains 14 residues. Trimming pared 3 bases from V and 4 bases from J, leaving 12 bases between. Germline loops: CDR1 MNHNS, CDR2 SASEGT. The CDR3: CASSDRGWIYGYTF. The CDR3 coding sequence is TGTGCCAGCAGTGACAGGGGCTGGATCTATGGCTACACCTTC.

The chain couples TRBV28 to TRBJ1-5; no definite D call. This CDR3 has 15 amino acids. Per the germline V gene, CDR1 is MDHEN and CDR2 is SYDVKM. V dropped 5 bases and J dropped 6 bases, with 17 bases sitting between them. CDR3 DNA: TGTGCCAGCAGTCCCGCGGGAGGGCTCCCTCAGCCCCAGCATTTT. Translated, it gives CASSPAGGLPQPQHF. The entire variable domain, with the rest obtained from reference TRBV28 and TRBJ1-5, is as follows: DVKVTQSSRYLVKRTGEKVFLECVQDMDHENMFWYRQDPGLGLRLIYFSYDVKMKEKGDIPEGYSVSREKKERFSLILESASTNQTSMYLCASSPAGGLPQPQHFGDGTRLSIL.

This clone has ten or more counts. This sequence joins TRBV19 and TRBJ2-7; 11 nucleotides agree with TRBD1. V trimming: 5 bases; J trimming: 3 bases; junction bases outside the gene matches: 3. Germline assignment: CDR1 LNHDA and CDR2 SQIVND (reference sequence). This CDR3 region has 14 residues. This CDR3 reads CASSRTGGIYEQYF. CDR3 sequence (DNA): TGTGCCAGTAGTCGGACAGGGGGCATCTACGAGCAGTACTTC.

A few counts support this clone. The chain combines TRBV24-1 with TRBJ1-2; 7 positions match TRBD1. The CDR3 consists of 20 residues. The ends lost 6 bases at V and 8 bases at J; junction bases unmatched: 29. The germline V gene has CDR1 KGHDR and CDR2 SFDVKD. The chain's CDR3 is CATSPAVALTQGRTGRGYTF. The CDR3 nucleotides read TGTGCCACCAGTCCGGCGGTCGCCCTCACACAGGGGCGAACGGGTAGGGGCTACACCTTC.

This clone has just a few counts. The chain combines TRBV9 with TRBJ2-2; D gene unclear. V lost 0 bases and J lost 6, with 9 bases in between. The CDR3 has 14 residues. Germline V CDR1 and CDR2: SGDLS, YYNGEE. As DNA, the CDR3 is TGTGCCAGCAGCGTAGAGTCGCGGTCCGGGGAGCTGTTTTTT. This gives the protein CASSVESRSGELFF.

This clone was seen just once. The chain has TRBV7-2 and TRBJ2-7; TRBD1 matches 9 bases. V shed 5 bases and J 1 base; nucleotides not matched to a gene: 3. The germline V gene has CDR1 SGHTA and CDR2 FQGNSA. The CDR3 length is 14 residues. The CDR3 region is CASSPQGASYEQYF. In DNA, the CDR3 is TGTGCCAGCAGCCCACAGGGGGCTTCCTACGAGCAGTACTTC.

The CDR3 region is CASSKTGETYEQYF. In DNA form, the CDR3 reads TGTGCCAGCAGCAAGACAGGGGAAACCTACGAGCAGTACTTC. The gene calls are TRBV7-9 and TRBJ2-7, with 8 bases matching TRBD1. The CDR3 contains 14 residues. The V segment lost 5 bases and the J segment 2 bases; nucleotides outside the gene matches: 5. CDR1 and CDR2 from the germline V gene are SEHNR and FQNEAQ (reference sequence).